The clone carrying this T cell receptor (beta chain) was seen only once. Its antigen remains unknown. This sample was taken from a study of T cell clonotyping in hematopoietic cell transplantation. The CDR3 consists of 16 residues. Regarding the study as a whole: Recipient TCR diversity dropped after transplant; expanded clonotypes rose from day 30 to 180. Graft donor and pretransplant recipient Inverse Simpson Index values predicted broader posttransplant TCR diversity.

The table came from immunoSEQ multiplex PCR; TCRdb's copy has only in-frame clones and leaves some out. The profile covers around 9,000 clones, with about 88% appearing a single time and roughly 4.2% taken by the ten largest. The sequence was obtained from a male patient aged 55 to 69 who had an allogeneic stem cell transplant from a related donor, so the T cells may come from the graft donor. Some clones in this sample may be carry-over from other donors' samples. The chain uses TRBV21-1 and TRBJ1-5. TRBV21-1 is a pseudogene. The source material was peripheral blood mononuclear cells, sampled at the time of graft-versus-host disease after allogeneic stem cell transplant. CDR3: CAYYLRQLYSNQPQHF. DNA of the CDR3: TGTGCCTACTATCTGAGGCAGCTTTATAGCAATCAGCCCCAGCATTTT.